This passage covers 3 T cell receptor beta chains from one sample sequenced in a study of control samples from healthy donors and cancer patients. Clones were sequenced by immunoSEQ multiplex PCR, and TCRdb holds only the in-frame ones, with some missing. Among around 190,000 clones listed, 90% were seen once. The source material was blood. The receptors were gathered from a woman aged 45-60 years in good health.

With respect to this clone: One junction end disagrees with the germline gene, perhaps due to a read error. V is TRBV9 and J is TRBJ2-7; D perhaps matches TRBD1 (5 bases). CDR3 length equals 14 residues. Germline assignment: CDR1 SGDLS and CDR2 YYNGEE. CDR3 sequence reads: CANSVLDRSYEQYF. The CDR3 nucleotides read TGTGCCAACAGCGTCCTCGACAGATCCTACGAGCAGTACTTC.

Details on this clone: The final CDR3 position lacks the conserved phenylalanine or tryptophan, pointing to a likely read error. V gene TRBV28 combines with J gene TRBJ1-5, with 7 bases lining up with TRBD1. The length of the CDR3 is 15 residues. The germline V gene has CDR1 MDHEN and CDR2 SYDVKM. After removal of 6 bases from V and 2 bases from J, the junction contained 7 bases not matched to a gene. The chain's CDR3 is CASRHPTGGNQPQHL. For the CDR3, the DNA is TGTGCCAGCAGGCATCCCACAGGGGGCAATCAGCCCCAGCATCTT.

The chain employs TRBV28 and TRBJ1-1; D possibly corresponds to TRBD1 (5 bases). V shed 9 bases and J shed 0 bases, with 26 bases lying between them. This CDR3 contains 18 residues. Germline CDR1 is MDHEN and CDR2 is SYDVKM. DNA of the CDR3: TGTGCCAGTCTTGAATCAGGGCCTGGCAGGCCCTTGAACACTGAAGCTTTCTTT. Amino acid sequence: CASLESGPGRPLNTEAFF.